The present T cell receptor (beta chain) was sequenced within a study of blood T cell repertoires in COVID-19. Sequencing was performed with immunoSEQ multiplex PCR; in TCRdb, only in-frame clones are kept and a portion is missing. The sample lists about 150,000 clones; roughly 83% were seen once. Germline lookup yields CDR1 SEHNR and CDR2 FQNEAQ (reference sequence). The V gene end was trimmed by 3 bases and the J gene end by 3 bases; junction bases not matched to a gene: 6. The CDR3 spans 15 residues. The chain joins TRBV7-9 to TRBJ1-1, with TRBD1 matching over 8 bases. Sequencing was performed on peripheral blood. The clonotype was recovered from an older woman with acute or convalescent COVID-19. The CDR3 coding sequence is TGTGCCAGCAGCTTGACAGGGGACGGGTACACTGAAGCTTTCTTT. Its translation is CASSLTGDGYTEAFF.